Listed below are T cell receptor beta chains from one sample, sequenced in a study of cytomegalovirus exposure and HLA in healthy donors. TCRdb's copy holds only in-frame clones and misses some; the assay was immunoSEQ multiplex PCR. The top ten clones hold just over 1.4% of a sample with about 200,000 clones, around 83% of them seen once. The sample was PBMCs. These receptors were taken from a girl aged 5-17 years in good health and CMV-seronegative. The CDR3 runs from the conserved cysteine through the conserved F or W.

v_call,j_call,cdr3_aa
TRBV27,TRBJ1-1,CASSLQGWTEAFF
TRBV14,TRBJ1-1,CASSQDLLSTEAFF
TRBV18,TRBJ1-5,CASSPDNINQPQHF
TRBV9,TRBJ2-7,CASSVLPGNAYEQYF
TRBV5-6,TRBJ1-2,CASSINDRDSYGYTF
TRBV30,TRBJ2-3,CAWSVNGLTDTQYF
TRBV28,TRBJ2-7,CASSPGGLAFYEQYF
TRBV7-8,TRBJ1-5,CASSLRDRGREGNQPQHF
TRBV4-1,TRBJ2-7,CASSQVLAGGYEQYF
TRBV29-1,TRBJ2-6,CSVTNTGANVLTF
TRBV7-2,TRBJ1-2,CASSLAWGQRVGGYTF
TRBV19,TRBJ2-1,CASSIVRGTEQFF
TRBV6-1,TRBJ1-3,CASSEVRASRGNTIYF
TRBV28,TRBJ2-3,CASSLAGSKERTDTQYF
TRBV4-1,TRBJ1-5,CASSRQPSNQPQHF
TRBV7-9,TRBJ1-1,CASSLEGGGENTEAFF